The clone carrying this TCR beta chain was seen many times. CD8 cells regarded as naive lacked CD45RO, were positively chosen for CCR7, and omitted terminally differentiated effector memory CD45RA+ cells. The donors were adults (healthy and HIV-negative) with no recent acute infections or vaccinations. There are 15 residues in the CDR3. The V and J ends lost 4 bases and 10 bases, in that order; junction bases with no gene match: 7. Germline CDR1 is MDHEN and CDR2 is SYDVKM. These data originate in a study of shared clonotypes between healthy human individuals. Some clones are missing from TCRdb's copy, which holds only in-frame ones; the method was immunoSEQ multiplex PCR. Here the sample spans nearly 2 million clones, roughly 95% being singletons.

The TCR sequence derives from a man between 18 and 29 years old in good health. Input material: naive CD8+ T cells sorted from blood. The chain employs TRBV28 and TRBJ1-6; 10 bases map to TRBD1. CDR3 DNA sequence: TGTGCCAGCAGTTCCCGACAGGGGGCCTGGTCACCCCTCCACTTT. Translated: CASSSRQGAWSPLHF.